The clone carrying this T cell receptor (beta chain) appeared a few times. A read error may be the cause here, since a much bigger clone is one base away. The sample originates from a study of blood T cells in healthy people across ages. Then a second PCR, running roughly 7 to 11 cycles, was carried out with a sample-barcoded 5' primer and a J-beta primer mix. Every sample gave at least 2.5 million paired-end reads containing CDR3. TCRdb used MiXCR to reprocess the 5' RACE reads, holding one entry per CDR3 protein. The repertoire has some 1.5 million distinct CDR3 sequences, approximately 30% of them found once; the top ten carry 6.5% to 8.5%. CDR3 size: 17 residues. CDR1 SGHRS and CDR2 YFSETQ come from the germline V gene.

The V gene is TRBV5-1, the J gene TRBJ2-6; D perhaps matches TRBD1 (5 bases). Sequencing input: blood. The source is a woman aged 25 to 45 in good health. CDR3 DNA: TGCGCCAGCAGCTTGGTTGCGGTGAGCTCTGGGGCCAACGTCCGGACTTTC. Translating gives CASSLVAVSSGANVRTF.